The text below deals with one T cell receptor (beta chain). Time point reported: pretreatment peripheral blood. V was shortened by 3 bases and J by 7 bases, with 10 bases between the two germline ends. This CDR3 contains 13 residues. The germline V gene has CDR1 SGHVS and CDR2 FNYEAQ. The sample comes from a study of PD-L1 blockade in urothelial cancer. About the research overall: Beginning in about 2014, patients received atezolizumab, given as 1,200 mg intravenously every 3 weeks.

TCRdb keeps only in-frame clones here, not all; method: immunoSEQ multiplex PCR. This sample has about 57,000 clones, with roughly 76% found just once. The V and J genes are TRBV7-6 and TRBJ1-5, with no clear D. This sequence was found in a man between 70 and 80 years old with urothelial cancer. The sample in question was PBMCs, obtained around atezolizumab (anti-PD-L1) treatment. The CDR3 DNA is TGTGCCAGCAGCTTCCCCGAGGGACAGCCCCAGCATTTT. Translating it yields CASSFPEGQPQHF. The complete variable domain, with remaining parts taken from reference TRBV7-6 and TRBJ1-5, reads GAGVSQSPRYKVTKRGQDVALRCDPISGHVSLYWYRQALGQGPEFLTYFNYEAQQDKSGLPNDRFSAERPEGSISTLTIQRTEQRDSAMYRCASSFPEGQPQHFGDGTRLSIL.